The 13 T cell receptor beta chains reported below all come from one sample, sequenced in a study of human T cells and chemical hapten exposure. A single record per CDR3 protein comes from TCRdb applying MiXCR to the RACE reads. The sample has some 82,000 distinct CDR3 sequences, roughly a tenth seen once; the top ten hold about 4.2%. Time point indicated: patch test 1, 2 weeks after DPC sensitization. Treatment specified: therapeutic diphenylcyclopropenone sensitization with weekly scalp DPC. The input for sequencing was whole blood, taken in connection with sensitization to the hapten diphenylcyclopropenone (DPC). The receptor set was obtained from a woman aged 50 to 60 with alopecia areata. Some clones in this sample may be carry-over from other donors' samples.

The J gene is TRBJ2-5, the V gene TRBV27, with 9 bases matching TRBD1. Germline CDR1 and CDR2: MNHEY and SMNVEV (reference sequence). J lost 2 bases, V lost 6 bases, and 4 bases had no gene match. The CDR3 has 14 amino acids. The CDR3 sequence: CASRMGQGQETQYF. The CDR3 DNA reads TGTGCCAGCAGAATGGGACAGGGACAAGAGACCCAGTACTTC.

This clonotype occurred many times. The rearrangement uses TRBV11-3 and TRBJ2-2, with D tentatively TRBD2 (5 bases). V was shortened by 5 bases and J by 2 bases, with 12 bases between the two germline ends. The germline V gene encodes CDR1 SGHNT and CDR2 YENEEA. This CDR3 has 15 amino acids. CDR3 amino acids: CASSQSGINTGELFF. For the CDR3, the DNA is TGTGCCAGCAGCCAATCCGGGATAAACACCGGGGAGCTGTTTTTT.

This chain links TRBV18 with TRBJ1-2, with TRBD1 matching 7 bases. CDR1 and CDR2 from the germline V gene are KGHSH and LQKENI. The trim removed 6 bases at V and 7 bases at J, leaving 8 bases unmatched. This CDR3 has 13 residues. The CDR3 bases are TGTGCCAGCTCCCCCGGACAGGACCGTGGCTACACCTTC. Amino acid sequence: CASSPGQDRGYTF.

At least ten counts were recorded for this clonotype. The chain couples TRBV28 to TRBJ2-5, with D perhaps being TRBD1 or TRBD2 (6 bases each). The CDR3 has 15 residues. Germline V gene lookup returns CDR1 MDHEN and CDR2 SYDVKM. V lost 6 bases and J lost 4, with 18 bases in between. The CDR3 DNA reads TGTGCCAGCAGGCGAGGTGGAGGGGGGACAGAGACCCAGTACTTC. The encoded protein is CASRRGGGGTETQYF.

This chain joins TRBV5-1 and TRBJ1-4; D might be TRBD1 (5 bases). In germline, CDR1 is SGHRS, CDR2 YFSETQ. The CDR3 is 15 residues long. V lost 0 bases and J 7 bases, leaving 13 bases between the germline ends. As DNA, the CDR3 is TGCGCCAGCAGCTTGGAGGGGACGGGTGGTGAAAAACTGTTTTTT. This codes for CASSLEGTGGEKLFF. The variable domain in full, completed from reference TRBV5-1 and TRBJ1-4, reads KAGVTQTPRYLIKTRGQQVTLSCSPISGHRSVSWYQQTPGQGLQFLFEYFSETQRNKGNFPGRFSGRQFSNSRSEMNVSTLELGDSALYLCASSLEGTGGEKLFFGSGTQLSVL.

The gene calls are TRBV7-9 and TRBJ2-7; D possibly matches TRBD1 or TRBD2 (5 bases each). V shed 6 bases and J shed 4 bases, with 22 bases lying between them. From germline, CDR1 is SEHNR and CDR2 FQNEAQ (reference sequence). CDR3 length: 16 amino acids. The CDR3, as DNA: TGTGCCAGCAGGCCCAATCTCGACAGTCGGAGGTACGAGCAGTACTTC. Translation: CASRPNLDSRRYEQYF.

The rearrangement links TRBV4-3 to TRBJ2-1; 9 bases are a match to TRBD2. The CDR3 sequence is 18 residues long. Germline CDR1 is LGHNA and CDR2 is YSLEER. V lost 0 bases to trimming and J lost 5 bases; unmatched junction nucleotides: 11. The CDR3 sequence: CASSQETVAGENDNEQFF. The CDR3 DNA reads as TGCGCCAGCAGCCAAGAAACCGTAGCGGGGGAAAATGACAATGAGCAGTTCTTC.

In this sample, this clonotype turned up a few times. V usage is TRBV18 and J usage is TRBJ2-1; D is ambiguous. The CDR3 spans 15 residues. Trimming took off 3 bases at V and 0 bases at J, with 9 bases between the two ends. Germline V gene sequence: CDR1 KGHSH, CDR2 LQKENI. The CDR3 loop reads CASSPGGPSYNEQFF. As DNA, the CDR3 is TGTGCCAGCTCACCCGGCGGACCCTCCTACAATGAGCAGTTCTTC.

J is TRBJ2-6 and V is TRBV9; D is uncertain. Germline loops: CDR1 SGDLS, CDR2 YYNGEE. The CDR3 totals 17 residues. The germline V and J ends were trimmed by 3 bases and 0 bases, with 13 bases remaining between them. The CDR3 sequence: CASSARRLDSGANVLTF. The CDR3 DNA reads TGTGCCAGCAGCGCCCGTCGACTGGACTCTGGGGCCAACGTCCTGACTTTC. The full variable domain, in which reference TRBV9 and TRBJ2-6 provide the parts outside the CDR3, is DSGVTQTPKHLITATGQRVTLRCSPRSGDLSVYWYQQSLDQGLQFLIQYYNGEERAKGNILERFSAQQFPDLHSELNLSSLELGDSALYFCASSARRLDSGANVLTFGAGSRLTVL.

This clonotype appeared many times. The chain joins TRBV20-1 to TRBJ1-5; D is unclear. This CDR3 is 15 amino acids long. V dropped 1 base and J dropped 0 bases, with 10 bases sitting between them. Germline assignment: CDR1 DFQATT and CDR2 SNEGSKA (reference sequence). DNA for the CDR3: TGCAGTGCTAGAGTCGGGTCAGTTAGCAATCAGCCCCAGCATTTT. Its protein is CSARVGSVSNQPQHF.

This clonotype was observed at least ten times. CDR3: CASSPLDNNQPQHF. The DNA for the CDR3 is TGTGCCAGCTCACCACTGGACAACAATCAGCCCCAGCATTTT. The rearrangement joins TRBV18 to TRBJ1-5; D perhaps matches TRBD1 (5 bases). Germline V gene lookup returns CDR1 KGHSH and CDR2 LQKENI. The V gene lost 1 base and the J gene lost 3 bases, with 7 bases spanning the gap. This CDR3 has 14 residues.

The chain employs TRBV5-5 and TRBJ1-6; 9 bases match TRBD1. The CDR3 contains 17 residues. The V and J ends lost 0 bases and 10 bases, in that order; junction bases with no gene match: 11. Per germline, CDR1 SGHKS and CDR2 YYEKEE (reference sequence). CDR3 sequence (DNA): TGTGCCAGCAGCTTGGGTGCTCTGGGACAGGGTGGATCACCCCTCCACTTT. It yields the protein CASSLGALGQGGSPLHF.

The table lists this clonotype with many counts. The CDR3 nucleotides are TGTGCCAGCAGCGTAGGGGCTAGCGGGGGGCACCAGCGGGCCGGGGAGCTGTTTTTT. Its protein is CASSVGASGGHQRAGELFF. The rearrangement links TRBV9 to TRBJ2-2, with 11 bases lining up with TRBD2. Germline values: CDR1 SGDLS, CDR2 YYNGEE. V lost 0 bases to trimming and J lost 6 bases; unmatched junction nucleotides: 13. This CDR3 is 19 amino acids long.